The 17 T cell receptor beta chains reported below all come from one sample, sequenced in a study of cytomegalovirus exposure and HLA in healthy donors. Amplification used 60 Vbeta primers and 13 Jbeta primers. Assay: immunoSEQ multiplex PCR; the TCRdb copy retains only in-frame clones and omits some. The data contain about 130,000 clones, approximately 80% of them singletons. Sequenced: PBMCs. The receptors originated from a woman in her sixties in good health and CMV-seronegative.

This clone has more than one count but fewer than ten. The genes are TRBV9 and TRBJ2-1, with TRBD2 matching over 12 bases. V dropped 3 bases and J dropped 4; count of bases not matched to a gene: 5. This CDR3 is 16 amino acids long. Germline assignment: CDR1 SGDLS and CDR2 YYNGEE. CDR3 nucleotide sequence: TGTGCCAGCAGCGGCCTAGCGGGAGGGCCTTACAATGAGCAGTTCTTC. Protein: CASSGLAGGPYNEQFF.

This clone was seen only once. The J gene is TRBJ2-7, the V gene TRBV10-2; D is possibly TRBD1 (6 bases). Germline loops: CDR1 WSHSY, CDR2 SAAADI. V shed 7 bases and J shed 2 bases, with 12 bases lying between them. CDR3 size: 13 residues. The CDR3 loop is CASKPGQAYEQYF. CDR3 DNA sequence: TGCGCCAGCAAACCGGGACAAGCCTACGAGCAGTACTTC.

The J gene is TRBJ1-6, the V gene TRBV5-4; 7 positions match TRBD1. Looked up from germline, CDR1 is SGHNT and CDR2 is YYREEE (reference sequence). The CDR3 contains 17 residues. J lost 6 bases, V lost 0 bases, and 9 bases had no gene match. The CDR3 region has the DNA TGTGCCAGCAGCTTGGGTTCACAGGGGATTGGTAATTCACCCCTCCACTTT. Translated, it gives CASSLGSQGIGNSPLHF.

The chain employs TRBV2 and TRBJ2-1, with 11 positions matching TRBD2. The CDR3 loop spans 15 amino acids. V lost 6 bases, J lost 7 bases, and 8 bases stayed unmatched. Per germline, CDR1 SNHLY and CDR2 FYNNEI. Here the CDR3 reads CASRRGLAAGNEQFF. CDR3 DNA sequence: TGTGCCAGCAGGAGGGGACTAGCGGCCGGAAATGAGCAGTTCTTC.

This clone was observed a handful of times. The chain employs TRBV2 and TRBJ2-1; D may be TRBD1 (6 bases). The germline gives CDR1 SNHLY, CDR2 FYNNEI. The CDR3 is made up of 13 amino acids. The ends were cut back, 10 bases at V and 3 bases at J, with 13 bases in the middle. The CDR3 coding sequence is TGTGCCATAGGGGGTTTGGTCTACAATGAGCAGTTCTTC. As protein: CAIGGLVYNEQFF. The variable domain in full, completed from reference TRBV2 and TRBJ2-1, reads EPEVTQTPSHQVTQMGQEVILRCVPISNHLYFYWYRQILGQKVEFLVSFYNNEISEKSEIFDDQFSVERPDGSNFTLKIRSTKLEDSAMYFCAIGGLVYNEQFFGPGTRLTVL.

This sequence joins TRBV5-1 and TRBJ2-5, with 16 positions matching TRBD2. The CDR3 length is 17 residues. Germline CDR1 reads SGHRS; CDR2 reads YFSETQ. J lost 4 bases, V lost 4 bases, and 7 bases had no gene match. The CDR3 sequence: CASSGGLAGGPGETQYF. CDR3 sequence (DNA): TGCGCCAGCAGCGGGGGACTAGCGGGGGGGCCGGGAGAGACCCAGTACTTC. Using reference TRBV5-1 and TRBJ2-5 for the parts outside the CDR3, the full variable domain is KAGVTQTPRYLIKTRGQQVTLSCSPISGHRSVSWYQQTPGQGLQFLFEYFSETQRNKGNFPGRFSGRQFSNSRSEMNVSTLELGDSALYLCASSGGLAGGPGETQYFGPGTRLLVL.

The J gene is TRBJ1-1, the V gene TRBV6-1; D call uncertain. The germline V and J ends were trimmed by 0 bases and 5 bases, with 10 bases remaining between them. The CDR3 loop spans 14 amino acids. Germline V gene data show CDR1 as MNHNS and CDR2 as SASEGT. CDR3 amino acids: CASSEALRGTEAFF. The CDR3 DNA reads TGTGCCAGCAGTGAAGCGCTTCGGGGTACTGAAGCTTTCTTT.

V usage is TRBV30 and J usage is TRBJ2-5; D may be TRBD2 (6 bases). The CDR3 runs to 13 residues. The V and J ends lost 1 base and 5 bases respectively, with 11 bases between them. The germline V gene has CDR1 GTSNPN and CDR2 SVGIG (reference sequence). CDR3 nucleotides: TGTGCCTGGAGTGACGGGAGTGACGAGACCCAGTACTTC. Amino acid sequence: CAWSDGSDETQYF.

This clone was observed once. J is TRBJ1-5 and V is TRBV28; D unclear. The CDR3 length is 14 residues. The germline CDR1 and CDR2 sequences are MDHEN and SYDVKM. V dropped 6 bases and J dropped 6 bases, with 15 bases sitting between them. The CDR3 DNA sequence: TGTGCCAGCAGCTATCGAGGGCTCACTCAGCCCCAGCATTTT. Translating it yields CASSYRGLTQPQHF.

This chain uses TRBV10-3 with TRBJ1-2, with D unclear. Germline values: CDR1 ENHRY, CDR2 SYGVKD. V gave up 5 bases and J gave up 4 bases, with 11 bases separating them. This CDR3 spans 13 amino acids. CDR3 amino acids: CAISWTDGYGYTF. The CDR3 region has the DNA TGTGCCATCAGTTGGACTGACGGCTATGGCTACACCTTC.

The chain uses TRBV7-9 and TRBJ1-5, with a weak D call TRBD1 (6 bases). The CDR3 runs to 15 residues. V lost 5 bases, J lost 5 bases, and 16 bases lay in between. CDR1 SEHNR and CDR2 FQNEAQ come from the germline V gene (reference sequence). CDR3 protein: CASSQGQGPHQPQHF. The CDR3, as DNA: TGTGCCAGCAGCCAAGGGCAGGGGCCTCATCAGCCCCAGCATTTT.

This chain uses TRBV9 with TRBJ2-3; no reliable D call. The V gene's germline CDR1 is SGDLS and CDR2 YYNGEE. The CDR3 has 12 amino acids. Trimming removed 3 bases from V and 4 bases from J, with 6 bases in between. CDR3 bases: TGTGCCAGCAGCGCGGTCTCAGATACGCAGTATTTT. Residues: CASSAVSDTQYF.

Here the CDR3 reads CASSYSSGDQYGYTF. The DNA for the CDR3 is TGTGCCAGCAGTTACTCGTCGGGGGACCAGTATGGCTACACCTTC. This chain connects TRBV6-5 to TRBJ1-2; TRBD1 is a possible D gene (5 bases). Per germline, CDR1 MNHEY and CDR2 SVGAGI. The V and J ends lost 0 bases and 5 bases respectively, with 13 bases between them. The CDR3 contains 15 residues.

Note on this clone: One junction end disagrees with the germline gene, perhaps due to a read error. The CDR3 protein is CASSVTGGPQEQYF. DNA for the CDR3: TGTGCCAGCAGCGTAACAGGGGGCCCCCAGGAGCAGTACTTC. The chain couples TRBV7-3 to TRBJ2-7, with 9 bases fitting TRBD1. The CDR3 is 14 amino acids. CDR1 SGHTA and CDR2 FQGTGA come from the germline V gene. Full variable domain (remainder filled in from reference TRBV7-3 and TRBJ2-7): GAGVSQTPSNKVTEKGKYVELRCDPISGHTALYWYRQSLGQGPEFLIYFQGTGAADDSGLPNDRFFAVRPEGSVSTLKIQRTERGDSAVYLCASSVTGGPQEQYFGPGTRLTVT.

The CDR3 loop is CASGVSGQGAGGPSPTDTQYF. The CDR3 nucleotides read TGTGCCAGCGGGGTCTCGGGACAGGGGGCTGGGGGTCCGTCCCCCACAGATACGCAGTATTTT. The chain carries TRBV2 and TRBJ2-3, with TRBD1 matching over 12 bases. Trimming cost V 8 bases and J 2 bases; bases outside gene matches: 23. CDR3 length: 21 amino acids. Germline V lookup: CDR1 SNHLY, CDR2 FYNNEI. Filled out from reference TRBV2 and TRBJ2-3, the complete variable domain reads EPEVTQTPSHQVTQMGQEVILRCVPISNHLYFYWYRQILGQKVEFLVSFYNNEISEKSEIFDDQFSVERPDGSNFTLKIRSTKLEDSAMYFCASGVSGQGAGGPSPTDTQYFGPGTRLTVL.

This rearrangement joins TRBV25-1 to TRBJ2-7, with TRBD1 matching over 8 bases. The CDR3 contains 15 residues. From germline, CDR1 is MGHDK and CDR2 SYGVNS. The trim removed 6 bases at V and 3 bases at J, leaving 10 bases unmatched. CDR3 amino acids: CASSTQGAIFYEQYF. In nucleotides, the CDR3 is TGTGCCAGCAGCACTCAGGGGGCCATTTTCTACGAGCAGTACTTC.

This clone came up a few times. The J gene is TRBJ2-1, the V gene TRBV6-1; 10 positions match TRBD2. CDR3 length: 13 amino acids. Per germline, CDR1 MNHNS and CDR2 SASEGT. J was trimmed by 5 bases and V by 6 bases; bases with no gene match: 1. The CDR3 region is CASSGLADNEQFF. The DNA for the CDR3 is TGTGCCAGCAGCGGACTAGCGGACAATGAGCAGTTCTTC.